Below, 32 T cell receptor beta chains from the same sample are listed, as sequenced in a study of shared clonotypes between healthy human individuals. Method: immunoSEQ multiplex PCR; TCRdb's copy keeps in-frame clones and lacks some. The table includes around 980,000 clones, 75% to 80% detected once. The sequencing input was memory CD4+ T cells from PBMCs. The subset here: CD45RA-negative fraction. The receptors were gathered from a man aged 18-30 years in good health. Some clones in this sample may be carry-over from other donors' samples.

Points on this clone: A much larger clone lies a single base off, so this may be a read error. Other DNA variants within this sample encode the same CDR3. The gene calls are TRBV10-2 and TRBJ2-7, with D unresolved. Between the trimmed V and J ends, which lost 4 bases and 2 bases, there was a span of 9 bases. CDR3 length: 13 amino acids. Per the germline V gene, CDR1 is WSHSY and CDR2 is SAAADI. CDR3 nucleotides: TGCGCCAGCAGTGGACAAGGTACCTACGAGCAGTACTTC. The encoded protein is CASSGQGTYEQYF.

The V and J genes are TRBV2 and TRBJ1-2; no clear D gene. CDR1 and CDR2 (germline): SNHLY, FYNNEI. The CDR3 contains 13 residues. V was clipped by 5 bases and J by 7 bases, with 14 bases between them. The chain's CDR3 is CASSIRGLGGYTF. DNA of the CDR3: TGTGCCAGCAGTATACGGGGTTTAGGTGGCTACACCTTC.

This chain uses TRBV29-1 with TRBJ2-7, with 9 positions matching TRBD2. This CDR3 contains 15 residues. The J segment lost 3 bases and the V segment lost 4 bases, leaving 10 bases of the junction unmatched. Per germline, CDR1 SQVTM and CDR2 ANQGSEA. In DNA form, the CDR3 reads TGCAGCGTTGCACACGGGACTAGCTCTCGCTACGAGCAGTACTTC. It encodes CSVAHGTSSRYEQYF.

The chain employs TRBV6-1 and TRBJ2-7; 7 bases match TRBD1. Losses at the gene ends were 1 base for V and 3 bases for J; bases not matched to a gene: 3. Germline CDR1 reads MNHNS; CDR2 reads SASEGT. The CDR3 length is 14 residues. CDR3 sequence reads: CASSEGQGLYEQYF. CDR3 coding DNA: TGTGCCAGCAGTGAAGGACAGGGTCTCTACGAGCAGTACTTC.

The chain joins TRBV2 to TRBJ2-3; 9 bases fit TRBD1. The CDR3 sequence is 15 residues long. Looked up from germline, CDR1 is SNHLY and CDR2 is FYNNEI. Trimming cost V 5 bases and J 5 bases; bases outside gene matches: 8. The CDR3 here is CASSRDRVEGDTQYF. The CDR3 nucleotides are TGTGCCAGCAGTCGGGACAGGGTTGAGGGAGATACGCAGTATTTT.

This clone was counted between two and nine times. This chain connects TRBV6-6 to TRBJ1-5; possibly TRBD1 for D (6 bases). Germline V gene lookup returns CDR1 MNHNY and CDR2 SVGAGI (reference sequence). CDR3 length: 13 amino acids. V lost 5 bases and J 11 bases, leaving 16 bases between the germline ends. CDR3 sequence (DNA): TGTGCCAGCAGTCTAGGGGGTCAGCAGTCCCAGCATTTT. The encoded protein is CASSLGGQQSQHF.

The sample holds many counts of this clone. This chain uses TRBV7-2 with TRBJ2-1; D gene ambiguous. Trimming left V 2 bases short and J 7 bases short, with 6 bases between. The CDR3 is 12 amino acids. The germline V gene has CDR1 SGHTA and CDR2 FQGNSA. The CDR3 coding sequence is TGTGCCAGCAGCTTACAGACTAATGAGCAGTTCTTC. As protein: CASSLQTNEQFF. The whole variable domain, filled in from reference TRBV7-2 and TRBJ2-1, reads GAGVSQSPSNKVTEKGKDVELRCDPISGHTALYWYRQSLGQGLEFLIYFQGNSAPDKSGLPSDRFSAERTGGSVSTLTIQRTQQEDSAVYLCASSLQTNEQFFGPGTRLTVL.

The rearrangement uses TRBV2 and TRBJ2-5; 15 bases align to TRBD2. The trim removed 7 bases at V and 5 bases at J, leaving 5 bases unmatched. Germline lookup yields CDR1 SNHLY and CDR2 FYNNEI. This CDR3 is built from 15 residues. The CDR3 sequence is CASTGTSGRWETQYF. CDR3 nucleotides: TGTGCCAGCACCGGGACTAGCGGGAGGTGGGAGACCCAGTACTTC.

The chain carries TRBV5-8 and TRBJ2-1; 9 bases are a match to TRBD2. The CDR3 spans 19 residues. Germline CDR1 reads SGHTS; CDR2 reads YDEGEE. J lost 2 bases, V lost 3 bases, and 15 bases had no gene match. CDR3 coding DNA: TGTGCCAGCAGCTCGTTCGGCCTAGCGGGGTCCCAGCCCTACAATGAGCAGTTCTTC. It specifies CASSSFGLAGSQPYNEQFF.

This clone was counted at least ten times. This CDR3 is also generated by other DNA sequences in the sample. The V and J genes are TRBV29-1 and TRBJ1-2, with TRBD1 identical over 7 bases. This CDR3 is built from 12 residues. CDR1 and CDR2 from the germline V gene are SQVTM and ANQGSEA. J gave up 6 bases and V 4 bases, and 5 bases lay outside the gene matches. This chain's CDR3 is CSVVQGGDGYTF. The CDR3, as DNA: TGCAGCGTTGTTCAGGGGGGTGATGGCTACACCTTC.

The J gene is TRBJ2-1, the V gene TRBV5-4, with TRBD2 identical over 9 bases. Germline V CDR1 and CDR2: SGHNT, YYREEE (reference sequence). Trimming cost V 4 bases and J 7 bases; bases outside gene matches: 12. The CDR3 loop spans 16 amino acids. For the CDR3, the DNA is TGTGCCAGCAGCCGAATAGCGGGAGCCCAGGGGAATGAGCAGTTCTTC. It specifies CASSRIAGAQGNEQFF. Looking up the rest from reference TRBV5-4 and TRBJ2-1 gives the full variable domain: ETGVTQSPTHLIKTRGQQVTLRCSSQSGHNTVSWYQQALGQGPQFIFQYYREEENGRGNFPPRFSGLQFPNYSSELNVNALELDDSALYLCASSRIAGAQGNEQFFGPGTRLTVL.

The genes are TRBV7-6 and TRBJ1-1; D gene uncertain. The V and J ends lost 0 bases and 0 bases respectively, with 2 bases between them. Germline CDR1 SGHVS, CDR2 FNYEAQ. The CDR3 sequence is 13 residues long. CDR3 region: CASSLAMNTEAFF. CDR3 DNA: TGTGCCAGCAGCTTAGCAATGAACACTGAAGCTTTCTTT. The full variable domain, rest sourced from reference TRBV7-6 and TRBJ1-1, is GAGVSQSPRYKVTKRGQDVALRCDPISGHVSLYWYRQALGQGPEFLTYFNYEAQQDKSGLPNDRFSAERPEGSISTLTIQRTEQRDSAMYRCASSLAMNTEAFFGQGTRLTVV.

This clone was seen once. The chain uses TRBV9 and TRBJ2-2, with 8 bases that match TRBD2. The germline V gene encodes CDR1 SGDLS and CDR2 YYNGEE. J was trimmed by 1 base and V by 0 bases; bases with no gene match: 2. The CDR3 is 16 amino acids. CDR3 amino acids: CASSVAGGQNTGELFF. The DNA for the CDR3 is TGTGCCAGCAGCGTAGCGGGGGGGCAGAACACCGGGGAGCTGTTTTTT.

This clone was seen only a few times. The rearrangement uses TRBV2 and TRBJ1-2; weak D call: TRBD1 (6 bases). Germline V CDR1 and CDR2: SNHLY, FYNNEI. The CDR3 covers 14 residues. V was clipped by 4 bases and J by 3 bases, with 12 bases between them. The DNA of the CDR3 is TGTGCCAGCAGTGTAGTCAGGGGAGACTATGGCTACACCTTC. It is translated as CASSVVRGDYGYTF.

The chain recombines TRBV28 with TRBJ2-7, with a tentative D call TRBD1 (6 bases). This CDR3 region has 12 residues. CDR1 MDHEN and CDR2 SYDVKM come from the germline V gene. The CDR3 DNA reads TGTGCGTTGGGGGCGGAAGCCTACGAGCAGTACTTC. It is translated as CALGAEAYEQYF.

This sequence joins TRBV7-2 and TRBJ2-2; D is unclear. The germline V and J ends were trimmed by 2 bases and 4 bases, with 14 bases remaining between them. The length of the CDR3 is 16 residues. Germline loops: CDR1 SGHTA, CDR2 FQGNSA. The CDR3 DNA follows: TGTGCCAGCAGCTTAATCGTCATTCGCAGCACCGGGGAGCTGTTTTTT. The encoded protein is CASSLIVIRSTGELFF.

At least ten counts were recorded for this clone. The chain has TRBV27 and TRBJ2-7, with 7 bases matching TRBD2. The ends lost 4 bases at V and 2 bases at J; junction bases unmatched: 5. Germline CDR1 is MNHEY and CDR2 is SMNVEV (reference sequence). This CDR3 is built from 14 residues. The CDR3: CASSWGGSTYEQYF. DNA for the CDR3: TGTGCCAGCAGTTGGGGGGGGTCTACCTACGAGCAGTACTTC.

V usage is TRBV6-5 and J usage is TRBJ1-4; D possibly corresponds to TRBD1 (5 bases). Trimming took 2 bases from V and 8 from J, leaving 18 bases between them. Germline V gives CDR1 MNHEY, CDR2 SVGAGI. The CDR3 sequence is 16 residues long. The CDR3 bases are TGTGCCAGCAGTTACGACGGGTCCACTTGGGGGGAAAAACTGTTTTTT. It is translated as CASSYDGSTWGEKLFF.

The J gene is TRBJ2-3, the V gene TRBV5-4; no reliable D call. The V gene's germline CDR1 is SGHNT and CDR2 YYREEE (reference sequence). The CDR3 runs 13 residues. V lost 0 bases and J lost 6, with 8 bases in between. CDR3 coding DNA: TGTGCCAGCAGCTTGGTTGCGGAGGATACGCAGTATTTT. This encodes CASSLVAEDTQYF.

The chain is built from TRBV10-3 and TRBJ2-7; 8 nucleotides agree with TRBD2. This CDR3 has 17 residues. CDR1 and CDR2 (germline): ENHRY, SYGVKD. V was clipped by 2 bases and J by 1 base; unmatched bases: 10. The CDR3 spells CAISESPGLAGSYEQYF. CDR3 in DNA: TGTGCCATCAGTGAGAGCCCCGGACTAGCCGGGTCCTACGAGCAGTACTTC.

This clone was seen a single time. The genes are TRBV28 and TRBJ2-7; 7 bases map to TRBD1. The CDR3 contains 15 residues. Germline V gene lookup returns CDR1 MDHEN and CDR2 SYDVKM. V was clipped by 1 base and J by 1 base; unmatched bases: 4. In nucleotides, the CDR3 is TGTGCCAGCAGTTTATACCCAGGGGGTTCCTACGAGCAGTACTTC. It encodes CASSLYPGGSYEQYF. The entire variable domain, with the rest obtained from reference TRBV28 and TRBJ2-7, is as follows: DVKVTQSSRYLVKRTGEKVFLECVQDMDHENMFWYRQDPGLGLRLIYFSYDVKMKEKGDIPEGYSVSREKKERFSLILESASTNQTSMYLCASSLYPGGSYEQYFGPGTRLTVT.

This clone was observed once. The chain recombines TRBV5-4 with TRBJ1-2; TRBD1 matches at 10 bases. CDR3 length: 14 residues. V shed 0 bases and J 8 bases; nucleotides not matched to a gene: 4. Germline assignment: CDR1 SGHNT and CDR2 YYREEE (reference sequence). This CDR3 is CASSLGDRGRGYTF. The CDR3 DNA reads as TGTGCCAGCAGCTTGGGGGACAGGGGAAGAGGCTACACCTTC.

This rearrangement joins TRBV18 to TRBJ2-7, with 9 bases lining up with TRBD1. CDR1 and CDR2 (germline): KGHSH, LQKENI. This CDR3 has 14 amino acids. After removal of 5 bases from V and 4 bases from J, the junction contained 6 bases not matched to a gene. The CDR3 nucleotides read TGTGCCAGCTCAGGGCCGGACAGGGGATACGAGCAGTACTTC. Its protein is CASSGPDRGYEQYF.

This clone has only a few counts. This chain uses TRBV4-2 with TRBJ2-1, with D perhaps matching TRBD2 (6 bases). The V gene lost 3 bases and the J gene lost 8 bases, with 11 bases spanning the gap. Looked up from germline, CDR1 is LGHNA and CDR2 is YNFKEQ. The CDR3 is 13 residues long. The CDR3: CASSQVTSYEQFF. CDR3 nucleotides: TGTGCCAGCAGCCAGGTTACTAGCTATGAGCAGTTCTTC.

This clone was counted between two and nine times. The chain uses TRBV4-1 and TRBJ1-1; D is possibly TRBD1 (5 bases). The CDR3 totals 15 residues. Germline assignment: CDR1 MGHRA and CDR2 YSYEKL. Trimming stripped 4 bases from V and 1 base from J, with 13 bases between. The CDR3 nucleotides are TGCGCCAGCAGCCTCGATATCCAGGGGAACACTGAAGCTTTCTTT. Residues: CASSLDIQGNTEAFF.

This clone has more than one count but fewer than ten. The chain's CDR3 is CASSQFHLAGEGNTQYF. DNA of the CDR3: TGCGCCAGCAGCCAGTTCCATCTAGCGGGGGAGGGGAATACGCAGTATTTT. The genes are TRBV4-1 and TRBJ2-3; 10 positions match TRBD2. The CDR3 length is 17 residues. Germline loops: CDR1 MGHRA, CDR2 YSYEKL. The trim removed 3 bases at V and 7 bases at J, leaving 13 bases unmatched.

The chain is built from TRBV7-2 and TRBJ2-2; 8 positions match TRBD1. V shed 7 bases and J 6 bases; nucleotides not matched to a gene: 13. Germline loops: CDR1 SGHTA, CDR2 FQGNSA. The CDR3 runs to 16 residues. This CDR3 is CASIRDRGATSGELFF. CDR3 DNA: TGTGCCAGCATCAGAGACAGGGGAGCCACCTCCGGGGAGCTGTTTTTT.

This clone has a handful of counts. V usage is TRBV2 and J usage is TRBJ1-5, with D maybe TRBD1 (6 bases). CDR3 size: 15 residues. V was clipped by 6 bases and J by 6 bases, with 18 bases between them. Germline CDR1 SNHLY, CDR2 FYNNEI. CDR3 coding DNA: TGTGCCAGCAGGACCGGGACACAGGCGGCTCAGCCCCAGCATTTT. Residues: CASRTGTQAAQPQHF.

The chain links TRBV6-5 to TRBJ2-2, with D unresolved. Germline values: CDR1 MNHEY, CDR2 SVGAGI. This CDR3 region has 11 residues. With 10 bases removed from V and 3 bases from J, the gap between germline ends came to 6 bases. Here the CDR3 reads CATGDTGELFF. In DNA, the CDR3 is TGTGCCACAGGTGACACCGGGGAGCTGTTTTTT.

Comment on this clone: This could be a read error, since a much larger clone is one nucleotide away. CDR3 protein: CASSGGGKHEQYF. CDR3 coding DNA: TGTGCCAGCAGTGGAGGGGGTAAGCACGAGCAGTACTTC. This sequence joins TRBV25-1 and TRBJ2-5, with D perhaps TRBD1 (6 bases). The end of the DNA aligns better with TRBJ2-7, so the J call may be wrong. This CDR3 is built from 13 residues. CDR1 and CDR2 from the germline V gene are MGHDK and SYGVNS.

V usage is TRBV5-4 and J usage is TRBJ2-5, with D unclear. This CDR3 comprises 14 residues. The V and J ends lost 0 bases and 5 bases respectively, with 11 bases between them. Germline assignment: CDR1 SGHNT and CDR2 YYREEE (reference sequence). The CDR3: CASSLDAAHETQYF. The CDR3 region has the DNA TGTGCCAGCAGCTTGGATGCGGCCCACGAGACCCAGTACTTC.

This sequence joins TRBV4-2 and TRBJ2-7, with TRBD2 identical over 9 bases. Unmatched junction bases numbered 8, after V lost 6 bases and J lost 2 bases. CDR3 length: 15 residues. The germline V gene encodes CDR1 LGHNA and CDR2 YNFKEQ. CDR3 amino acids: CASRIAGASPYEQYF. The CDR3 DNA reads as TGTGCCAGCAGAATAGCGGGAGCCTCGCCCTACGAGCAGTACTTC.